This T cell receptor beta chain appears in the sequencing data of a study of T cells in narcolepsy. General study points: Reportedly, autoreactive clonotypes were serially detected in patients' blood but not controls'.

With respect to this clone: Its specificity is unknown.

Profiling relied on immunoSEQ multiplex PCR, and the TCRdb table lists in-frame clones only, not all of them. Of tens of thousands of clones in the sample, approximately 88% are singletons; the top ten hold roughly 1.2%. This TCR was sampled from a human donor with narcolepsy. The sequencing sample was made of CD45RA- memory CD4+ T cells from PBMCs.

The CDR3 sequence is CAGRTSELYEQYF. The CDR3 region has the DNA TGTGCCGGGCGGACTAGCGAGCTCTACGAGCAGTACTTC. V and J are TRBV6-1 and TRBJ2-7; 9 bases are a match to TRBD2. CDR3 size: 13 residues. V lost 11 bases to trimming and J lost 3 bases; unmatched junction nucleotides: 8. Per the germline V gene, CDR1 is MNHNS and CDR2 is SASEGT.